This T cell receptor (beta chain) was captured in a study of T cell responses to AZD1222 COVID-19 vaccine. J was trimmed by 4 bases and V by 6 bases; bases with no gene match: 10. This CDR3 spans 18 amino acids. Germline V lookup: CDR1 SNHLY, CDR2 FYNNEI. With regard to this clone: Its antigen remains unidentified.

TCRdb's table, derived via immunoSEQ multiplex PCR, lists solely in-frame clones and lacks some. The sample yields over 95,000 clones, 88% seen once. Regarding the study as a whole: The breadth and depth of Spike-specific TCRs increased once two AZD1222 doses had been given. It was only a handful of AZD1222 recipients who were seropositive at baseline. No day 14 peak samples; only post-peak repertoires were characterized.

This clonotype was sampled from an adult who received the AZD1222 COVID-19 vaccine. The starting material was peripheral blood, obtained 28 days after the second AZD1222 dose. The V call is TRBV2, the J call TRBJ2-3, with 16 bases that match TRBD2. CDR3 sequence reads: CASSIWGLAGGGADTQYF. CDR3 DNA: TGTGCCAGCAGCATCTGGGGACTAGCGGGAGGGGGCGCAGATACGCAGTATTTT.